This T cell receptor (beta chain) was identified during a study of low-dose radiotherapy and immunotherapy resistance in tumors. Remarks on this clonotype: A far larger clone differs by one base, so this is likely a read error.

Stated time point: after trial treatment. Noted treatment: LDRT plus nivolumab, ipilimumab, low-dose cyclophosphamide and aspirin (RACIN trial). Trimming at V came to 5 bases and at J to 7 bases, leaving 7 bases not matched to a gene. The CDR3 totals 13 residues. From germline, CDR1 is SGHAT and CDR2 FQNNGV. Primers targeting TRAV and TRBV primed first-strand cDNA, covering alpha and beta chains. TCRs underwent roughly 19 PCR cycles of amplification with a constant-region primer and V-primer adapter. One entry per CDR3 protein, called by TCRdb with MiXCR from the reads. The table lists approximately 100,000 distinct CDR3 sequences, less than 25% of them singletons, with roughly 4.3% in the top ten.

The source material was PBMCs, sampled after low-dose radiotherapy plus immunotherapy. This clonotype was obtained from a male donor with prostate cancer. This sequence joins TRBV11-2 and TRBJ2-7, with 8 bases fitting TRBD1. The CDR3 region is CASSVGTGREQYF. CDR3 coding DNA: TGTGCCAGCAGCGTAGGGACAGGACGGGAGCAGTACTTC.